This T cell receptor (beta chain) was sequenced for a study of yellow fever vaccine responses in identical twins (dated by TCRdb to the late 2010s). With regard to the full study: In identical twins, the study followed T cell clones that responded to the vaccine with precision. Study-wide findings and limitations: The authors reported that the T cell response to vaccination in identical twins appeared partly convergent and partly personalized.

Of note for this clonotype: This receptor's antigen is unknown. There are no base qualities to consult, and no much larger clone falls within one base.

Library creation used RT-PCR. TCRdb names Illumina HiSeq 2500 as the instrument used. Using fastp at Q25 and MiXCR, TCRdb reprocessed the public reads and kept productive beta chains. Merged by CDR3 protein, the rows form single entries marked with the most common genes and DNA. Present in this sample are about 18,000 distinct CDR3 sequences, about 61% of which were seen just once. The ten largest make up about 8% of the sample. The CDR3 covers 15 residues, taking in both the cysteine and the phenylalanine. The kept DNA is CDR3 alone, 45 bases in frame from the first base. Relative to germline, V is 2 bases shorter and J is 2 bases shorter, with 11 bases between their ends. Sequences MNHNS (CDR1) and SASEGT (CDR2) are obtained from the germline V gene.

The rearrangement joined TRBV6-1 to TRBJ2-3, and perhaps TRBD2 as D gene, on 5 matching bases. Sequenced material: T cells from blood (PBMCs), unsorted or a sorted subset (not recorded which), taken before or after yellow fever vaccination (not recorded which). The sequence came from a woman younger than 35 who received the yellow fever vaccine. Donor details come from another sample of the same person, matched by shared clones. The nucleotides are TGTGCCAGCAGTGAATTGACGGGAACCACAGATACGCAGTATTTT. Its protein reads: CASSELTGTTDTQYF.